This T cell receptor beta chain was profiled in a study of memory CD4+ T cells and cytomegalovirus serostatus. The sort gate was single viable CD3+CD4+CD8-CD45RO+ cells for memory CD4+ T cells. Here immunoSEQ multiplex PCR was the method, and the copy in TCRdb shows in-frame clones only, minus some. The sample records about 59,000 clones, about 81% being singletons. The CDR3 sequence is 11 residues long. Trimming stripped 3 bases from V and 3 bases from J, with 3 bases between. The germline CDR1 and CDR2 sequences are SQVTM and ANQGSEA. The sample comprised memory CD4+ T cells from blood. The origin of this receptor is an adult in good health and CMV-seronegative. This chain uses TRBV29-1 with TRBJ1-3; D gene unclear. The CDR3 here is CSVDGGNTIYF. CDR3 nucleotide sequence: TGCAGCGTTGACGGTGGAAACACCATATATTTT.